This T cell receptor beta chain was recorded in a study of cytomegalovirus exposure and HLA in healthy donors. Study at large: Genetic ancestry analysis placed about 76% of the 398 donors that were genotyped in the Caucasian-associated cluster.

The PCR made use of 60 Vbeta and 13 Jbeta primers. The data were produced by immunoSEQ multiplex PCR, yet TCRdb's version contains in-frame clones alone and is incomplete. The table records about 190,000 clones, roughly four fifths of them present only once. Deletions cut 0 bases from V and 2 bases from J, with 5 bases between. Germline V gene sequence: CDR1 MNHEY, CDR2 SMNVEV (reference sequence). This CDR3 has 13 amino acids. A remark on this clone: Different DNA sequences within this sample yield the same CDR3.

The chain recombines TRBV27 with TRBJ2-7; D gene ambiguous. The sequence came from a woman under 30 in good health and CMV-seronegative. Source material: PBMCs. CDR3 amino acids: CASSLSPAYEQYF. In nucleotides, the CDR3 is TGTGCCAGCAGTTTATCGCCGGCCTACGAGCAGTACTTC.